The source of this T cell receptor beta chain is a study of OX40 agonist ivuxolimab in advanced cancers. Overall study: The dose-escalation cohort was roughly 83% male, with a mean age of around 60 years, ranging about 23 to 90. Of the patients, three showed partial responses, one with hepatocellular carcinoma and two with cutaneous melanoma. Study-level findings and limits: In the 0.1 to 3.0 mg/kg range, CD4+ and CD8+ blood T cells had expanded clonally by week 6.

Only in-frame clones appear in the TCRdb table, and some are missing; sequencing was by immunoSEQ multiplex PCR. The table has about 37,000 clones, about 89% seen once. In the case of this clone: Its antigen is not known.

Germline assignment: CDR1 MNHEY and CDR2 SMNVEV (reference sequence). V lost 4 bases to trimming and J lost 2 bases; unmatched junction nucleotides: 17. The CDR3 loop spans 19 amino acids. This TCR was sampled from an adult with an advanced solid tumor such as melanoma, head and neck, liver or kidney cancer. Here the sequenced sample was CD4+ or CD8+ T cells sorted from blood, taken in a trial of the OX40 agonist ivuxolimab. The genes are TRBV27 and TRBJ1-2, with TRBD1 matching 9 bases. The CDR3 here is CASSSGPGRGTGRNYGYTF. CDR3 bases: TGTGCCAGCAGTTCCGGCCCCGGCCGGGGGACAGGGCGGAACTATGGCTACACCTTC.